The next 25 T cell receptor beta chains were all read from a single sample in a study of blood T cell repertoires in COVID-19 (dated by TCRdb to 2020 to 2021). The library was made by the immunoSEQ multiplex PCR assay. Here the immuneACCESS table is served through TCRdb, limited to in-frame sequences with V and J called. Missing clones are a known gap in these copies; in checked studies unresolved V genes cover under half, and the rest lacks a known reason. In all, the sample holds 360,000 or so clones, and around nine tenths of those were seen once. The ten most abundant clones make up about 1.7% of the sample. Material: PBMCs or T cells enriched from blood (not recorded which). Every receptor here comes from a woman between 25 and 40 years old who had recovered from COVID-19.

This clone has only one observation. This chain uses TRBV9 with TRBJ2-5, with a possible D match to TRBD2 (5 bases). This CDR3 has 16 amino acids. Germline V lookup: CDR1 SGDLS, CDR2 YYNGEE. Trimming stripped 0 bases from V and 1 base from J, with 13 bases between. This CDR3 reads CASSVAGDRGQETQYF. The CDR3 DNA sequence: TGTGCCAGCAGCGTAGCAGGAGATCGGGGCCAAGAGACCCAGTACTTC.

CDR3 nucleotide sequence: TGTGCCAGTAGTATGGGGACAGGGTGGAATCAGCCCCAGCATTTT. Its protein product is CASSMGTGWNQPQHF. The chain recombines TRBV19 with TRBJ1-5, with 9 positions matching TRBD1. The germline gives CDR1 LNHDA, CDR2 SQIVND (reference sequence). The V and J ends lost 3 bases and 4 bases, in that order; junction bases with no gene match: 4. The CDR3 is 15 residues long.

This chain uses TRBV5-1 with TRBJ2-1, with no clear D. CDR1 SGHRS and CDR2 YFSETQ come from the germline V gene. This CDR3 contains 16 residues. Trimming stripped 3 bases from V and 9 bases from J, with 22 bases between. CDR3 protein: CASSSNIRLARVEQFF. In DNA, the CDR3 is TGCGCCAGCAGCTCGAATATCCGCCTCGCGAGAGTTGAGCAGTTCTTC. The full variable domain, its missing parts supplied by reference TRBV5-1 and TRBJ2-1, is KAGVTQTPRYLIKTRGQQVTLSCSPISGHRSVSWYQQTPGQGLQFLFEYFSETQRNKGNFPGRFSGRQFSNSRSEMNVSTLELGDSALYLCASSSNIRLARVEQFFGPGTRLTVL.

V gene TRBV5-1 combines with J gene TRBJ2-3, with 12 nucleotides matching TRBD2. The germline V gene has CDR1 SGHRS and CDR2 YFSETQ. The CDR3 spans 16 residues. V shed 5 bases, J shed 2 bases, and the junction held 6 bases outside the gene matches. In DNA, the CDR3 is TGCGCCAGCAGATGGACTAGCGGGACTACCACAGATACGCAGTATTTT. Translation gives CASRWTSGTTTDTQYF.

This chain connects TRBV14 to TRBJ2-1, with 13 nucleotides matching TRBD2. The germline V gene encodes CDR1 SGHDN and CDR2 FVKESK. This CDR3 has 17 amino acids. The V and J ends lost 1 base and 9 bases, in that order; junction bases with no gene match: 9. CDR3 loop: CASSQARLAGGLGEQFF. Here the CDR3 DNA reads TGTGCCAGCAGCCAAGCGAGACTAGCGGGGGGTTTGGGTGAGCAGTTCTTC.

The V and J genes are TRBV12-5 and TRBJ1-1; unclear D gene. Trimming removed 3 bases from V and 4 bases from J, with 12 bases in between. This CDR3 contains 14 residues. The germline CDR1 and CDR2 sequences are LGHNT and FRNRAP. The CDR3, as DNA: TGTGCTAGTGGTTTCGGTCGGCTAGGCACTGAAGCTTTCTTT. Its protein product is CASGFGRLGTEAFF.

This chain links TRBV5-1 with TRBJ1-4; 7 positions match TRBD1. The CDR3 is made up of 14 amino acids. V lost 4 bases to trimming and J lost 6 bases; unmatched junction nucleotides: 6. Germline assignment: CDR1 SGHRS and CDR2 YFSETQ. In DNA form, the CDR3 reads TGCGCCAGCAGCCGGGACAGACCTGATGAAAAACTGTTTTTT. Translation: CASSRDRPDEKLFF.

This clone was detected a few times. The rearrangement joins TRBV27 to TRBJ1-2; 9 nucleotides line up with TRBD1. The CDR3 sequence is 15 residues long. Germline loops: CDR1 MNHEY, CDR2 SMNVEV (reference sequence). The V and J ends lost 2 bases and 4 bases, in that order; junction bases with no gene match: 5. The CDR3 DNA follows: TGTGCCAGCAGTTTAAGAGGGGACAGGGTCTATGGCTACACCTTC. It codes for CASSLRGDRVYGYTF.

The rearrangement uses TRBV30 and TRBJ1-5, with unresolved D. This CDR3 is 14 amino acids long. Trimming removed 2 bases from V and 0 bases from J, with 8 bases in between. Germline-derived CDR1 and CDR2 are GTSNPN and SVGIG (reference sequence). As DNA, the CDR3 is TGTGCCTGGAGTCCGGGGTTTAGCAATCAGCCCCAGCATTTT. Amino acid sequence: CAWSPGFSNQPQHF.

The rearrangement links TRBV4-1 to TRBJ1-4; no reliable D call. CDR1 MGHRA and CDR2 YSYEKL come from the germline V gene. The CDR3 is 15 amino acids. Trimming pared 0 bases from V and 8 bases from J, leaving 13 bases between. This CDR3 reads CASSQDRDAVEKLFF. The DNA of the CDR3 is TGCGCCAGCAGCCAAGACCGGGATGCGGTGGAAAAACTGTTTTTT.

J is TRBJ2-3 and V is TRBV10-3; the D gene is possibly TRBD2 (6 bases). V dropped 11 bases and J dropped 4 bases, with 13 bases sitting between them. Germline CDR1 ENHRY, CDR2 SYGVKD. CDR3 length equals 12 residues. In DNA, the CDR3 is TGTGCCGGGACTTCATCGGCAGATACGCAGTATTTT. Its protein product is CAGTSSADTQYF.

The chain has TRBV5-8 and TRBJ2-2; 8 positions match TRBD2. CDR1 SGHTS and CDR2 YDEGEE come from the germline V gene. The CDR3 covers 15 residues. Trimming cost V 2 bases and J 2 bases; bases outside gene matches: 2. CDR3 bases: TGTGCCAGCAGCTTAGGACTAGCTAACACCGGGGAGCTGTTTTTT. Amino acids: CASSLGLANTGELFF.

The chain combines TRBV5-1 with TRBJ2-7, with 9 bases fitting TRBD2. Germline V gene data show CDR1 as SGHRS and CDR2 as YFSETQ. Trimming removed 6 bases from V and 6 bases from J; junction bases left unmatched: 10. CDR3 size: 14 residues. CDR3 nucleotide sequence: TGCGCCAGCACCGTTAGCGGGAGTCGCGTCGAGCAGTACTTC. Residues: CASTVSGSRVEQYF.

This sequence joins TRBV12-3 or TRBV12-4 and TRBJ2-7, with D possibly TRBD2 on 5 matching bases. The CDR3 runs 11 residues. V shed 6 bases and J shed 6 bases, with 9 bases lying between them. Written as DNA, the CDR3 is TGTGCCAGCAGCCCCGCGGGCGAGCAGTACTTC. Protein sequence: CASSPAGEQYF.

The gene calls are TRBV28 and TRBJ1-2, with TRBD1 identical over 9 bases. This CDR3 is built from 15 residues. V was clipped by 5 bases and J by 4 bases; unmatched bases: 8. The germline V gene has CDR1 MDHEN and CDR2 SYDVKM. Here the CDR3 DNA reads TGTGCCAGCAGTACCAAACAGGGGGCTTTCTATGGCTACACCTTC. Residues: CASSTKQGAFYGYTF.

This clone was seen a single time. The V call is TRBV2, the J call TRBJ1-2; D unresolved. The CDR3 consists of 13 residues. The ends were cut back, 7 bases at V and 5 bases at J, with 14 bases in the middle. The germline V gene has CDR1 SNHLY and CDR2 FYNNEI. For the CDR3, the DNA is TGTGCCAGCACTCGGCGGGCTCCGTATGGCTACACCTTC. This translates into CASTRRAPYGYTF.

The genes are TRBV14 and TRBJ1-2; 8 bases fit TRBD1. Germline V gene sequence: CDR1 SGHDN, CDR2 FVKESK. The CDR3 has 14 residues. V was pared by 6 bases and J by 3 bases, with 6 bases of the junction left unmatched. CDR3 sequence: CASSRTGWYYGYTF. The CDR3 DNA reads as TGTGCCAGCAGTCGGACAGGGTGGTACTATGGCTACACCTTC. The full variable domain, with the rest looked up from reference TRBV14 and TRBJ1-2, is EAGVTQFPSHSVIEKGQTVTLRCDPISGHDNLYWYRRVMGKEIKFLLHFVKESKQDESGMPNNRFLAERTGGTYSTLKVQPAELEDSGVYFCASSRTGWYYGYTFGSGTRLTVV.

DNA of the CDR3: TGTGCCAGCATCCCCCAAAAGCTTACAACTAATGAAAAACTGTTTTTT. This gives the protein CASIPQKLTTNEKLFF. The chain uses TRBV5-6 and TRBJ1-4; D is unresolved. The CDR3 runs to 16 residues. Germline V CDR1 and CDR2: SGHDT, YYEEEE. With 6 bases removed from V and 0 bases from J, the gap between germline ends came to 15 bases.

This clone has a single count. The chain has TRBV2 and TRBJ2-7; maybe TRBD1 (6 bases). The CDR3 loop spans 11 amino acids. The V gene lost 3 bases and the J gene lost 6 bases, with 6 bases spanning the gap. Germline CDR1 reads SNHLY; CDR2 reads FYNNEI. The CDR3 here is CASSDRGEQYF. The CDR3 bases are TGTGCCAGCAGTGACAGGGGCGAGCAGTACTTC.

The chain employs TRBV7-6 and TRBJ2-5; D may be TRBD1 (6 bases). CDR1 is SGHVS, CDR2 FNYEAQ, per germline. V lost 4 bases and J lost 4, with 19 bases in between. The CDR3 length is 16 residues. This CDR3 is CASSSPLDSNRETQYF. CDR3 coding DNA: TGTGCCAGCAGCTCCCCATTGGACAGCAATAGAGAGACCCAGTACTTC.

The chain carries TRBV5-6 and TRBJ2-5; D might be TRBD2 (6 bases). The CDR3 has 15 amino acids. V was shortened by 4 bases and J by 4 bases, with 17 bases between the two germline ends. Germline CDR1 reads SGHDT; CDR2 reads YYEEEE. Here the CDR3 reads CASSKGLLRSETQYF. CDR3 nucleotides: TGTGCCAGCAGCAAGGGACTCCTAAGGTCAGAGACCCAGTACTTC.

The rearrangement links TRBV2 to TRBJ2-7; 12 positions match TRBD2. Germline assignment: CDR1 SNHLY and CDR2 FYNNEI. The CDR3 runs 15 residues. J lost 1 base, V lost 6 bases, and 4 bases had no gene match. CDR3 loop: CASSQTSGSSYEQYF. CDR3 sequence (DNA): TGTGCCAGCAGCCAGACTAGCGGGAGTTCCTACGAGCAGTACTTC.

V is TRBV5-5 and J is TRBJ1-2, with 7 positions matching TRBD1. CDR1 and CDR2 from the germline V gene are SGHKS and YYEKEE (reference sequence). Losses at the gene ends were 4 bases for V and 2 bases for J; bases not matched to a gene: 5. The CDR3 runs 14 residues. The CDR3 DNA sequence: TGTGCCAGCAGCAGCATGACAGGGAACTATGGCTACACCTTC. This encodes CASSSMTGNYGYTF.

The V gene is TRBV14, the J gene TRBJ1-1; D is possibly TRBD1 (5 bases). Germline V gene data show CDR1 as SGHDN and CDR2 as FVKESK. The CDR3 has 13 amino acids. V lost 8 bases to trimming and J lost 0 bases, with 10 bases between them. The CDR3: CASRQFMNTEAFF. CDR3 in DNA: TGTGCCAGCCGACAGTTTATGAACACTGAAGCTTTCTTT.

This clone turned up a few times. The chain couples TRBV7-2 to TRBJ1-4, with D possibly being TRBD1 (5 bases). Trimming left V 4 bases short and J 2 bases short, with 17 bases between. CDR3 length: 17 amino acids. Germline V lookup: CDR1 SGHTA, CDR2 FQGNSA. The CDR3 DNA reads as TGTGCCAGCAGCTCGCGCCGGGGGGAGGGGACTAATGAAAAACTGTTTTTT. Its protein is CASSSRRGEGTNEKLFF.